This TCR beta chain was captured in a study of CD8+CD57+ T cells in acquired aplastic anemia. This clonotype was observed a handful of times. The germline V gene has CDR1 SGHRS and CDR2 YFSETQ. Trimming took off 0 bases at V and 6 bases at J, with 12 bases between the two ends. The CDR3 covers 14 residues. According to the study, genomic DNA was the template for TCR beta VDJ and CDR3 profiling. MiXCR, applied by TCRdb to the reads, yields one record per CDR3 protein. The sample contains 150,000 to 200,000 distinct CDR3 sequences, roughly 48% of which appear only once. The authors sequenced patients whose flow cytometry had shown CD8+CD57+ cell expansion.

The chain carries TRBV5-1 and TRBJ1-1; D might be TRBD1 (5 bases). Input material: sorted CD4+, CD8+, or CD8+CD57+ T cells (not recorded which) from PBMCs. This clonotype originated in a human donor with aplastic anemia. DNA for the CDR3: TGCGCCAGCAGCTTGGTCTACAGGCGAGCTGAAGCTTTCTTT. The encoded protein is CASSLVYRRAEAFF.